The rows below give T cell receptor beta chains drawn from one sample of a study of cytomegalovirus exposure and HLA in healthy donors. This table comes from immunoSEQ multiplex PCR, and its TCRdb copy is limited to in-frame clones, with some not included. This table holds some 66,000 clones, approximately 71% found once. Sequencing was carried out using PBMCs. Source of these receptors: a man aged 55 to 70 in good health and CMV-seropositive. The CDR3 runs from the conserved cysteine through the conserved F or W. D genes are given only for firm matches. Some rows mark clone size as missing; the rest say once, few, many or name a class of expanded clone.

v_call	j_call	clone_size	d_call	cdr3_nt	cdr3_aa
TRBV10-3	TRBJ1-2	.	.	TGTGCCATCAGTGGTGGGCCTCAATTCTATGGCTACACCTTC	CAISGGPQFYGYTF
TRBV21-1	TRBJ1-2	few	.	TGTGCCAGCAAAAAAGGGGGGGTCGGGGGCTACACCTTC	CASKKGGVGGYTF
TRBV6-1	TRBJ1-2	.	TRBD1	TGTGCCAGCAGTGTCAAGCCGGGACAGGGTTTTGGGTATGGCTACACCTTC	CASSVKPGQGFGYGYTF
TRBV5-5	TRBJ2-7	.	.	TGTGCCAGCAGCCGTCGGGCAGGAGGTTCCCACGAGCAGTACTTC	CASSRRAGGSHEQYF
TRBV18	TRBJ2-5	.	TRBD2	TGTGCCAGCTCACCAACAGCTAGCGGGGGGACCGGAGGGGAGACCCAGTACTTC	CASSPTASGGTGGETQYF
TRBV6-1	TRBJ2-7	many	TRBD1	TGTGCCAGCAGTGAAAGGACAGGGCTTTCCTACGAGCAGTACTTC	CASSERTGLSYEQYF
TRBV5-1	TRBJ1-2	once	TRBD1	TGCGCCAGCAGCGTCCGGGACAGGGTAAATGGAAACTATGGCTACACCTTC	CASSVRDRVNGNYGYTF
TRBV7-9	TRBJ1-3	.	.	TGTGCCAGCAGCCCCCGGGATTTGGAGGTACGGGCTACTGGAAACACCATATATTTT	CASSPRDLEVRATGNTIYF
TRBV4-1	TRBJ2-1	few	.	TGCGCCAGCAGCCAAGTAGTGGGTGCCTATCAGGAGGGTGAGCAGTTCTTC	CASSQVVGAYQEGEQFF
TRBV9	TRBJ2-7	few	TRBD1	TGTGCCAGCAGCGTAGGGGGGACAGGGGGATACGAGCAGTACTTC	CASSVGGTGGYEQYF
TRBV5-1	TRBJ1-1	.	.	TGCGCCAGCAGTCCCGGGGACACTGAAGCTTTCTTT	CASSPGDTEAFF
TRBV11-2	TRBJ2-5	.	TRBD1	TGTGCCAGCAGCTGGGACAGGGGAGAGACCCAGTACTTC	CASSWDRGETQYF
TRBV7-9	TRBJ1-3	.	TRBD1	TGTGCCAGCAGCTCGACAGGGACTGGAAACACCATATATTTT	CASSSTGTGNTIYF
TRBV6-1	TRBJ2-2	.	TRBD1	TGTGCCAGCAATCCCGGGACAGTTTACACCGGGGAGCTGTTTTTT	CASNPGTVYTGELFF
TRBV5-1	TRBJ1-6	.	.	TGCGCCAGCAGCGCCAACGGACCCCTCCACTTT	CASSANGPLHF
TRBV10-2	TRBJ2-2	once	.	TGCGCCAGCAGTGAGTCAGTGATAGCCACCGGGGAGCTGTTTTTT	CASSESVIATGELFF
TRBV6-1	TRBJ2-1	.	TRBD1	TGTGCCAGCAGATTAGACAGGGTGGACAATGAGCAGTTCTTC	CASRLDRVDNEQFF
TRBV5-6	TRBJ1-2	once	.	TGTGCCAGCAGCTTGGATAAGAGAGATTTCAACTATGGCTACACCTTC	CASSLDKRDFNYGYTF
TRBV7-2	TRBJ1-5	.	.	TGTGCCAGCAGCTTAGGTGGGGGGTTGAGCAATCAGCCCCAGCATTTT	CASSLGGGLSNQPQHF
TRBV7-8	TRBJ2-7	few	.	TGTGCCAGCAGCCCCCGAGGTACGAGCTCCTACGAGCAGTACTTC	CASSPRGTSSYEQYF
TRBV27	TRBJ1-1	.	TRBD1	TGTGCCAGCAGTTTCGAGGGGGCAGGGAACACTGAAGCTTTCTTT	CASSFEGAGNTEAFF
TRBV9	TRBJ2-3	.	.	TGTGCCAGCAGCTTATCCAGTCTTTTCAGCACAGATACGCAGTATTTT	CASSLSSLFSTDTQYF